The clone carrying this T cell receptor beta chain is a singleton in its sample. Its antigen is undetermined. The data originate from a study of STAT3 mutations in large granular lymphocyte leukemia. Study-level findings and limits: In several patients, dominant TCR clone burden exceeded STAT3 mutant burden, suggesting STAT3 mutation arose secondarily. Sampling intervals varied between patients and samples. All newly emerging clones after therapy were STAT3 wild type. No sample exists from the first appearance of each clone. Every T-LGLL patient had at least one immunodominant TCRbeta clonotype.

Clones were read by immunoSEQ multiplex PCR, and TCRdb kept only the in-frame ones, dropping some. The sample carries approximately 10,000 clones, around 52% recorded once. Sequenced input: peripheral blood mononuclear cells. This TCR derives from a boy aged 5-17 years with T-cell large granular lymphocyte leukemia. Some clones in this sample may be carry-over from other donors' samples.

The CDR3 coding sequence is TGCGCCAGCAGTCGGGACTCTTCCTACAATGAGCAGTTCTTC. This gives the protein CASSRDSSYNEQFF. The V gene is TRBV10-2, the J gene TRBJ2-1; D may be TRBD2 (6 bases). The V and J ends lost 5 bases and 1 base respectively, with 9 bases between them. Germline CDR1 and CDR2: WSHSY and SAAADI. The length of the CDR3 is 14 residues.